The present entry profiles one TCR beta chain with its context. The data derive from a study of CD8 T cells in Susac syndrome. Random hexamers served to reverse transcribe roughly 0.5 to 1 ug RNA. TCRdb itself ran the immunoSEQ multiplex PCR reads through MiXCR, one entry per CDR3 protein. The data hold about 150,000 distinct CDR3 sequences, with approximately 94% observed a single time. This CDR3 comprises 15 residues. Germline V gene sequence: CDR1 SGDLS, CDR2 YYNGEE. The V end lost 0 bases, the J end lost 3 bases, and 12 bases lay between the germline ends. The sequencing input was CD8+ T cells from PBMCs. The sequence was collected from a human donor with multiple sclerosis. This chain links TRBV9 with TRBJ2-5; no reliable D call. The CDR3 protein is CASSVGLGREETQYF. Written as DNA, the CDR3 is TGTGCCAGCAGCGTAGGTCTCGGCAGAGAAGAGACCCAGTACTTC.